This T cell receptor beta chain is from a study of human T cells and chemical hapten exposure. Study summary: Donors were sensitized with 2% DPC on the upper inner arm. TCR yields differed between samples (mainly from small differences in pooled library volume).

This CDR3 region has 13 residues. The germline V gene encodes CDR1 SGDLS and CDR2 YYNGEE. On this clonotype itself: A read error may produce the germline difference seen at one junction end.

TCRdb re-called the RACE reads through MiXCR, storing one row per CDR3 protein. This sample carries approximately 400,000 distinct CDR3 sequences, about 5.1% of them seen once, and the ten largest clones take around 2.6%. Indicated time point: pre-sensitization, week 0. Noted treatment: therapeutic diphenylcyclopropenone sensitization with weekly scalp DPC. The TCR sequence derives from a woman aged 45-65 years with alopecia areata. Some clones in this sample may be carry-over from other donors' samples. The sequenced sample was whole blood, obtained in connection with sensitization to the hapten diphenylcyclopropenone (DPC). The chain employs TRBV9 and TRBJ1-3; D is perhaps TRBD1 (5 bases). The CDR3 here is CASMQGSGNSIYF. CDR3 sequence (DNA): TGTGCCAGCATGCAGGGCTCTGGAAACTCCATATATTTT.